Detailed here is one T cell receptor (beta chain). What this receptor recognizes is not known. No base quality information exists; no much larger clone differs at one position. This specimen belongs to a study of identifying expanded T cells in peripheral blood (dated by TCRdb to about 2019). Notes on the research overall: Four technical replicates, made by sequencing separate aliquots from the same pool of genomic DNA, were compared pairwise. What the research found in general, with its limitations: Across all healthy-donor time intervals, the beta-binomial model significantly lowered both the number of clones called differentially abundant and the false-positive rate. Between technical replicates the binomial model flagged approximately 1.2 differentially abundant clones, whereas over about 2 weeks the binomial model flagged about 16.4 and over approximately four weeks around 20. The authors expected that biological variance in healthy repertoires might rise further over much longer intervals, such as months to years. Across all healthy donors, variance in clone template counts between approximately 2-week samples was found to increase significantly with total template count.

No immune events, such as infections, were documented for the healthy donors during the collection period. Time-dependent variance in a beta-binomial model of T-cell clone differential abundance was calibrated using healthy-donor blood repertoires as a training cohort. The training cohort comprised roughly ten healthy donors, 3 female and 7 male. An age range of roughly 29 to 65 years, with an average of around 44 years, was recorded for the donors. Obtained from a commercial supplier, whole blood was collected from each healthy donor at three time points set about 2 weeks apart. For immunosequencing, genomic DNA was extracted from whole blood that had not been sorted. According to the germline V gene, CDR1 reads SGHNT and CDR2 reads YENEEA. V loses 1 base of germline sequence and J loses 1 base, and the interval between the two ends is 12 bases. The CDR3 measures 16 amino acids from cysteine to phenylalanine. Only the CDR3 region is kept as DNA, spanning 48 bases read in frame from base 1.

TCRbeta CDR3 regions were profiled with the immunoSEQ Assay using bias-controlled multiplex PCR amplification of genomic DNA. Turning to the authors' computational methods: The absolute abundance of each unique TCRbeta CDR3 region was quantified after sequences were collapsed and filtered. Differential abundance was tested with a binomial (Fisher-equivalent) model and with a beta-binomial model adding time-dependent variance fitted from healthy donors. Clones with fewer than 5 combined templates were excluded, and clones with Benjamini-Hochberg FDR below 0.01 were called differentially abundant. Beta-binomial variance was modeled as a function of total template count across the two samples using the form v = (b*log(k)+a)^2. Entries here come from immuneACCESS through TCRdb and include only in-frame sequences with V and J called. Some clones fail to appear in such tables; in the studies checked, an unresolved V gene covers under half of the shortfall, and the cause of the remainder is unknown. V, J and clone size reflect that table, while D and trimming were determined from the DNA. Counted in this sample were 110,000 or so clones; roughly nine tenths of them appeared once. The ten largest clones capture just under 8.5% of the sample.

Sequenced material: blood. The V and J genes are TRBV11-3 and TRBJ2-3; the D segment is perhaps TRBD1 or TRBD2, each sharing 5 matched bases. This clonotype was obtained from a person aged 18 to 75 in good health. The CDR3 reads as follows: CASSLGGPLGTDTQYF. The sequence in DNA is TGTGCCAGCAGCTTAGGGGGACCCCTGGGCACAGATACGCAGTATTTT.